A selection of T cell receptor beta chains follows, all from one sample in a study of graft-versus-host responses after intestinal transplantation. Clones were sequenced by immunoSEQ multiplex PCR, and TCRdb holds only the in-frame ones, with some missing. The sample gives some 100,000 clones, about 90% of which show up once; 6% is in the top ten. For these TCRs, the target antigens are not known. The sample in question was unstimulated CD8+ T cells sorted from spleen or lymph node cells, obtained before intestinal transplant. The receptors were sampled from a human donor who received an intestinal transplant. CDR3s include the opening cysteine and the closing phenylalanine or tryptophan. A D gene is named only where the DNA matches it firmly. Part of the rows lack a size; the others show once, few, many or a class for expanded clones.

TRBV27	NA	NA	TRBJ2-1	TGTGCCAGCAGTTCCGATTCCCAGGAATACAATGAGCAGTTCTTC	CASSSDSQEYNEQFF
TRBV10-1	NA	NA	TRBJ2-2	TGCGCCAGCAGTGACGGGAATACCGGGGAGCTGTTTTTT	CASSDGNTGELFF
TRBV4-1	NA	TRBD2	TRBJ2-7	TGCGCCAGCAGCCAAACTAGCGGGACGATCTCCGAGCAGTACTTC	CASSQTSGTISEQYF
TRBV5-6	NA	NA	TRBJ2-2	TGTGCCAGCAGCTTCGGGACACTGAACACCGGGGAGCTGTTTTTT	CASSFGTLNTGELFF
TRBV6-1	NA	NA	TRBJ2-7	TGTGCCAGCAGTGATTTCGGGTACGAGCAGTACTTC	CASSDFGYEQYF
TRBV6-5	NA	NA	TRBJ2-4	TGTGCCAGCAGTTTTCGGGACATTCAGTACTTC	CASSFRDIQYF
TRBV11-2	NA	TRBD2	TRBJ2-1	TGTGCCAGCAGCTCGGAAGCGGGAGGGCAATATGAGCAGTTCTTC	CASSSEAGGQYEQFF
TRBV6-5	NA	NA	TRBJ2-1	TGTGCCAGCAGTTCGATTCGGAGCGTACCCTACAATGAGCAGTTCTTC	CASSSIRSVPYNEQFF
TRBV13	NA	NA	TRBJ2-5	TGTGCCAGCAGCGAGCAGGGCATGACGGAAGAGACCCAGTACTTC	CASSEQGMTEETQYF
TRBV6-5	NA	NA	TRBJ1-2	TGTGCCAGCAACTATGACCCCTCAGGGAGTGGCTACACCTTC	CASNYDPSGSGYTF
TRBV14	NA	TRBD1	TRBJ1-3	TGTGCCAGCAGATCCACAGGGGACTCTGGAAACACCATATATTTT	CASRSTGDSGNTIYF
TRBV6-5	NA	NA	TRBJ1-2	TGTGCCAGCAGTTCCCCCGACAGCTATGGCTACACCTTC	CASSSPDSYGYTF
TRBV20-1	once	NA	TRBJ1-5	TGCAGTGCTACGGGAGACCGCCAGCATTTT	CSATGDRQHF
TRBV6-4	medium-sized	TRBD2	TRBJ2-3	TGTGCCAGCAGTGACGGGACTAGCGGGAGCACAGATACGCAGTATTTT	CASSDGTSGSTDTQYF
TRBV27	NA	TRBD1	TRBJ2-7	TGTGCCAGCAGTTTCCGCGGACAGGGGACCGATAGCGACGAGCAGTACTTC	CASSFRGQGTDSDEQYF
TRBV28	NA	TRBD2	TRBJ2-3	TGTGCCAGCAATGGCGGGAGAATAGATACGCAGTATTTT	CASNGGRIDTQYF
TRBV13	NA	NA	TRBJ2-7	TGTGCCAGCAGCTGGCGTTGGGGCGAGCAGTACTTC	CASSWRWGEQYF
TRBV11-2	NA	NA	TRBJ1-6	TGTGCCAGCAGCACCACCGGGACTCGAGATTCACCCCTCCACTTT	CASSTTGTRDSPLHF
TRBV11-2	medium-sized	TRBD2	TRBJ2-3	TGTGCCAGCACCCTCTTAGCGGGGATTACAGATACGCAGTATTTT	CASTLLAGITDTQYF
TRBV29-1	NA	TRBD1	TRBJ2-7	TGCAGCGTTGTTCCGGTACAGGGGAACGAGCAGTACTTC	CSVVPVQGNEQYF
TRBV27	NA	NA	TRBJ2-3	TGTGCCAGCAGTTTACTAGAGTCAGATACGCAGTATTTT	CASSLLESDTQYF
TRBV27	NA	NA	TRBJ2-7	TGTGCCAGCAGTTTCACGGCCACTACCTGGGACCTCGCCGCGCAGTACTTC	CASSFTATTWDLAAQYF
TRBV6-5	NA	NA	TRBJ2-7	TGTGCCAGCAGTGCGGGTTCGGGGAGGCAGTACTTC	CASSAGSGRQYF
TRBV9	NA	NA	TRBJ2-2	TGTGCCAGCAGCGTGGCAGGGACCGGGGAGCTGTTTTTT	CASSVAGTGELFF
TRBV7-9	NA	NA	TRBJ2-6	TGTGCCACCTGGGGACCTGGGGCCAACGTCCTGACTTTC	CATWGPGANVLTF
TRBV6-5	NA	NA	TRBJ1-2	TGTGCCACACGACCCGAGATAGGGAACGGCTACACCTTC	CATRPEIGNGYTF
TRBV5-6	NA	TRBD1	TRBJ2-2	TGTGCCAGCAGCTCGTTAACGGGACAGGGGGAGGACGGGGAGCTGTTTTTT	CASSSLTGQGEDGELFF
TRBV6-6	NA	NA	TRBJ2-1	TGTGCCAGCAGTTACGGACACCGACCGGCCAATGAGCAGTTCTTC	CASSYGHRPANEQFF
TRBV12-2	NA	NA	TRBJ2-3	TGTGCAAGTCGCTTAGCGAGCGGTGGTTGGGGGCTCACAGATACGCAGTATTTT	CASRLASGGWGLTDTQYF
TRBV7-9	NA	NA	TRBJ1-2	TGTGCCAGCAGCCGGGCTTATGGCTACACCTTC	CASSRAYGYTF
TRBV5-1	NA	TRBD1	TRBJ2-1	TGCGCCAGCAGCTTGGGGACAGGGCACAATGAGCAGTTCTTC	CASSLGTGHNEQFF
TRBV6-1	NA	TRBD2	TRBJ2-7	TGTGCCAGCAAAACTAGCGGGTACGAGCAGTACTTC	CASKTSGYEQYF
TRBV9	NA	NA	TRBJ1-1	TGTGCCGGAAACCACAAGAACACTGAAGCTTTCTTT	CAGNHKNTEAFF
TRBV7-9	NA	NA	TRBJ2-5	TGTGCCAGCAGCTTAGCGGGAGCCCTCGCGGAGACCCAGTACTTC	CASSLAGALAETQYF
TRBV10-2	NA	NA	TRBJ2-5	TGCGCCAGCAGACCGACAGAAGAGACCCAGTACTTC	CASRPTEETQYF
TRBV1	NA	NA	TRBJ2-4	TGCACCAGCAGCGTAGCGAGAGGGAAAAACATTCAGTACTTC	CTSSVARGKNIQYF
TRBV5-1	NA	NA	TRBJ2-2	TGCGCCAGCAGCTCTGGGACCGGGGAGCTGTTTTTT	CASSSGTGELFF
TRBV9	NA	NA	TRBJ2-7	TGTGCCAGCAGCGTAAGAGCTACCCCAGCAAGGGGACATCGCTACGAGCAGTACTTC	CASSVRATPARGHRYEQYF
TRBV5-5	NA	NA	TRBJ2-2	TGTGCCAGCAGCGTTGTATCGGGCACCGGGGAGCTGTTTTTT	CASSVVSGTGELFF
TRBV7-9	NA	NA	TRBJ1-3	TGTGCCAGCGGGGGGGCCCCAACTGGAAACACCATATATTTT	CASGGAPTGNTIYF
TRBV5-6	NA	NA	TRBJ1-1	TGTGCCAGCTCCTGGGGCACTGAAGCTTTCTTT	CASSWGTEAFF
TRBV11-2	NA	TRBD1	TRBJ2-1	TGTGCCAGCAGCTTATTCCGGACAGGGTACAATGAGCAGTTCTTC	CASSLFRTGYNEQFF
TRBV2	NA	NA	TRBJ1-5	TGTGCCAGCGACGACTTGGATCAGCCCCAGCATTTT	CASDDLDQPQHF
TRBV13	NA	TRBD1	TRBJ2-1	TGTGCCAGCAGCCCCCCCGGGACAGGGGAAATTAATGAGCAGTTCTTC	CASSPPGTGEINEQFF
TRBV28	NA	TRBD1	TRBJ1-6	TGTGCCAGCAGTTTATTATGGGACAGTTATAATTCACCCCTCCACTTT	CASSLLWDSYNSPLHF
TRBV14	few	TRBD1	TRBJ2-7	TGTGCCAGCAGCCCGACAGGGCCGTTCGAGCAGTACTTC	CASSPTGPFEQYF
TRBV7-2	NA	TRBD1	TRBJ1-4	TGTGCCAGCAGCGCCGGGACAGGGCTTGAAAAACTGTTTTTT	CASSAGTGLEKLFF
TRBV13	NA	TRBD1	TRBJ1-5	TGTGCCAGCAGCTTAGGCAGACAGGGAGGACTGAATCAGCCCCAGCATTTT	CASSLGRQGGLNQPQHF
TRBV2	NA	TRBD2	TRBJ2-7	TGTGCCAGCAGTCAGATAGCGGGAGGACCCTACGAGCAGTACTTC	CASSQIAGGPYEQYF
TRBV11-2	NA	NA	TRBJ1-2	TGTGCCAGCAGCTTAGTCAAGCAGACTAACCTTTTCTATGGCTACACCTTC	CASSLVKQTNLFYGYTF
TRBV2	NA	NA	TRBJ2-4	TGTGCCAGCAGGAACCGGACGCGGATAGCCAAAAACATTCAGTACTTC	CASRNRTRIAKNIQYF
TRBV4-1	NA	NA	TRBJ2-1	TGCGCCAGCAGCGGAAAAATGTCCCGGGTTTTTAATGAGCAGTTCTTC	CASSGKMSRVFNEQFF
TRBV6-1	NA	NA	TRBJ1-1	TGTGCCAGCAGTGGGCCAGGGAAGGCTTTCTTT	CASSGPGKAFF
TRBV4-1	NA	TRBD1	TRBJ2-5	TGCGCCAGCAGCCACGGGACAGGGGACCTCCAAGAGACCCAGTACTTC	CASSHGTGDLQETQYF